This entry is about one T cell receptor (beta chain). The antigen it binds to is not known. Base qualities were left out, and no much larger clone turns up one base away. This entry is derived from a study of blood T cell repertoires in COVID-19 (dated by TCRdb to the early 2020s). Study-level background: Collaborator samples came from the United States, Italy and Spain and covered acute and convalescent phases of COVID-19. The samples were drawn from two sources: the first 160 participants of the ongoing ImmuneRACE study, and some 1,300 subjects contributed by 6 global collaborators. The repertoires were released in a freely available public database intended as a resource for research on the immune response to SARS-CoV-2. Sample metadata almost always included a de-identified subject ID, COVID-19 status, age in years and sex. The dataset comprised deeply sampled blood TCRbeta repertoires from subjects exposed to, actively infected with, or recovered from COVID-19. The prospective study material was composed of cDNA or gDNA derived from T cells, B-cell-depleted T cells, or PBMCs. Where HLA class I and class II types were available, the types were taken from metadata supplied by the sample provider, not from assay-based typing.

Whole blood was collected in K2EDTA tubes by collaborating institutions according to the institutions' own protocols. For TCRbeta analysis, collaborator samples were shipped as frozen whole blood, as isolated PBMCs, or as DNA extracted from either sample type. What the research found in general, with its limitations: The amount of clinical and demographic metadata varied by source and participant and was provided uncurated.

Taken from cysteine to phenylalanine, the CDR3 has 14 residues. Only CDR3 DNA is held: 42 bases, read in frame from base 1. Cut back by 0 bases and 2 bases, the V and J ends lie 6 bases apart. Per the germline V gene (reference sequence), MNHEY is the CDR1 and SMNVEV is the CDR2. TCRbeta CDR3 regions were amplified from genomic DNA using the immunoSEQ Assay, a bias-controlled multiplex PCR. Regarding the original processing steps: The number of nucleated cells in each sample was estimated from the amplification of reference gene primers within the assay. Sequence reads were collapsed and filtered to measure the absolute abundance of every unique TCRbeta CDR3 rearrangement. Productive Simpson clonality was computed per sample as the square root of Simpson's diversity index over productive rearrangements. TCRdb's version of the immuneACCESS table is confined to in-frame rearrangements and falls short of the full clone set. An unresolved V gene accounts for under half of the shortfall where checked; the remainder is of unknown origin. V, J and clone size reflect that table, while D and trimming were determined from the DNA. Present in this sample are about 21,000 clones, around 80% of which were seen just once. Roughly 12% of the sample lies in the top ten.

The specimen sequenced was peripheral blood. The chain is assembled from TRBV27 and TRBJ2-3, with no D gene named confidently. This receptor was taken from a man aged 55 to 69 with active COVID-19. The DNA is as follows: TGTGCCAGCAGTTTATCCGTCCCCACAGATACGCAGTATTTT. Its coded protein is CASSLSVPTDTQYF.